The present entry profiles one T cell receptor beta chain with its context. The sample originates from a study of control samples from healthy donors and cancer patients. The CDR3 length is 15 residues. The ends were cut back, 5 bases at V and 6 bases at J, with 17 bases in the middle. CDR1 is LNHDA and CDR2 is SQIVND in the germline V gene (reference sequence). TCRdb's table, derived via immunoSEQ multiplex PCR, lists solely in-frame clones and lacks some. The sample includes roughly 120,000 clones, approximately 90% of them seen just once. Sequencing was performed on blood. This TCR derives from a woman between 45 and 60 years old in good health. This sequence joins TRBV19 and TRBJ2-1, with D perhaps TRBD1 or TRBD2 (5 bases each). Written as DNA, the CDR3 is TGTGCCAGTAGTCTCTGGGACGCAGCTTTCAATGAGCAGTTCTTC. Translated, it gives CASSLWDAAFNEQFF.